This TCR beta chain is drawn from a study of cytomegalovirus exposure and HLA in healthy donors. Primers: 60 Vbeta forward and 13 Jbeta reverse. Only in-frame clones appear in the TCRdb table, and some are missing; sequencing was by immunoSEQ multiplex PCR. The sample includes tens of thousands of clones. In the case of this clone: Its cognate antigen is unknown.

Deletions cut 10 bases from V and 6 bases from J, with 19 bases between. The CDR3 has 13 residues. Germline CDR1 and CDR2: SGHDT and YYEEEE. General study results and limits: It was reported that TCR beta sequences correctly inferred the HLA-A and HLA-B alleles for most subjects. Links to common viral pathogens appeared, in a later analysis, for several of the most significant clusters. It was 150 or so TCR beta chains that were listed as cytomegalovirus-associated.

The chain uses TRBV5-6 and TRBJ1-1; D is ambiguous. Material: PBMCs. The sequence came from a girl aged 5-17 years in good health and CMV-seropositive. CDR3 region: CACGSRELAEAFF. Here the CDR3 DNA reads TGTGCCTGCGGGTCTAGGGAGTTGGCTGAAGCTTTCTTT.